Listed below are T cell receptor beta chains from one sample, sequenced in a study of blood T cell repertoires in COVID-19. Generated by immunoSEQ multiplex PCR, the TCRdb table keeps only in-frame clones and is missing some. Altogether 250,000 to 350,000 clones are present, around 89% being singletons, with the ten largest covering around 0.8%. The material sequenced was peripheral blood. These TCRs come from a man under 40 with acute or convalescent COVID-19. Both conserved end residues are part of each CDR3. A D gene is named only where the DNA matches it firmly. Only part of the rows carry a size: once, few, many, or a class if the clone is expanded.

clone_size | d_call | j_call | v_call | cdr3_aa | cdr3_nt
few | TRBD1 | TRBJ1-1 | TRBV7-9 | CASSPGGAMGTEAFF | TGTGCCAGCAGCCCAGGGGGCGCAATGGGGACTGAAGCTTTCTTT
few | NA | TRBJ1-2 | TRBV6-5 | CASRANYPPYGYTF | TGTGCCAGCAGAGCCAACTACCCTCCCTATGGCTACACCTTC
NA | TRBD1 | TRBJ1-6 | TRBV2 | CASSETGTGGRSPLHF | TGTGCCAGCAGTGAAACTGGGACAGGGGGACGTTCACCCCTCCACTTT
NA | NA | TRBJ1-1 | TRBV5-1 | CASSLGQGPTEAFF | TGCGCCAGCAGCTTGGGCCAGGGGCCCACTGAAGCTTTCTTT
NA | TRBD1 | TRBJ1-1 | TRBV3-1/TRBV3-2 | CASSPSPGTVWNTEAFF | TGTGCCAGCAGCCCCAGTCCCGGGACAGTTTGGAACACTGAAGCTTTCTTT
NA | TRBD2 | TRBJ2-5 | TRBV15 | CATIPGGREVQETQYF | TGTGCCACCATCCCCGGGGGACGGGAGGTTCAAGAGACCCAGTACTTC
NA | NA | TRBJ1-4 | TRBV27 | CASSLIPGANEKLFF | TGTGCCAGCAGTTTAATTCCAGGGGCCAATGAAAAACTGTTTTTT
few | NA | TRBJ1-2 | TRBV6-2/TRBV6-3 | CASSYPGYTF | TGTGCCAGCAGTTACCCGGGCTACACCTTC
NA | NA | TRBJ1-4 | TRBV5-6 | CASSLRRGTTNEKLFF | TGTGCCAGCAGCTTGCGGCGGGGGACCACTAATGAAAAACTGTTTTTT
NA | TRBD1 | TRBJ1-3 | TRBV9 | CASSSQGKAGNTIYF | TGTGCCAGCAGCTCACAGGGGAAGGCTGGAAACACCATATATTTT
NA | NA | TRBJ2-3 | TRBV6-5 | CASSPLEFSTDTQYF | TGTGCCAGCAGTCCCCTGGAGTTTAGCACAGATACGCAGTATTTT
once | NA | TRBJ1-4 | TRBV6-5 | CASSQQAPKLFF | TGTGCCAGCAGCCAACAGGCCCCAAAACTGTTTTTT
NA | NA | TRBJ2-7 | TRBV3-1/TRBV3-2 | CASSLGRLGFYEQYF | TGTGCCAGCAGCCTGGGGCGACTAGGCTTCTACGAGCAGTACTTC
NA | NA | TRBJ2-7 | TRBV27 | CASLSDSYEQYF | TGTGCCAGTTTGAGCGACTCCTACGAGCAGTACTTC
NA | NA | TRBJ2-3 | TRBV4-2 | CASSQAALIVDTQYF | TGTGCCAGCAGCCAAGCTGCCCTAATAGTAGATACGCAGTATTTT
once | NA | TRBJ2-1 | TRBV9 | CASSPPRSSRQYNEQFF | TGTGCCAGCAGCCCTCCACGGTCCTCACGACAGTACAATGAGCAGTTCTTC
NA | TRBD2 | TRBJ2-7 | TRBV30 | CAWSEDGRTSNYF | TGTGCCTGGAGCGAAGACGGACGGACTAGCAATTACTTC
NA | NA | TRBJ2-5 | TRBV30 | CAWSGAETQYF | TGTGCCTGGAGCGGTGCAGAGACCCAGTACTTC
NA | NA | TRBJ1-5 | TRBV3-1/TRBV3-2 | CASSQGRLGQRYQPQHF | TGTGCCAGCAGCCAAGGCCGACTCGGACAGAGATATCAGCCCCAGCATTTT
NA | TRBD1 | TRBJ2-5 | TRBV5-1 | CASSWGQGLETQYF | TGCGCCAGCAGCTGGGGACAGGGATTGGAGACCCAGTACTTC
NA | NA | TRBJ1-1 | TRBV5-5 | CASRDFGQGGTEAFF | TGTGCCAGCAGAGATTTCGGTCAGGGAGGGACTGAAGCTTTCTTT
NA | NA | TRBJ1-5 | TRBV28 | CASSTYRSVQPQHF | TGTGCCAGCAGTACGTATCGTTCGGTCCAGCCCCAGCATTTT
NA | NA | TRBJ2-7 | TRBV7-6 | CASSSITGKAYEQYF | TGTGCCAGCAGCTCAATCACAGGGAAGGCCTACGAGCAGTACTTC
once | NA | TRBJ1-5 | TRBV2 | CASNREFNQPQHF | TGTGCCAGCAATAGAGAGTTCAATCAGCCCCAGCATTTT
NA | NA | TRBJ1-6 | TRBV5-1 | CASSLEQGSNSPLHF | TGCGCCAGCAGCTTGGAACAGGGATCAAATTCACCCCTCCACTTT
once | NA | TRBJ1-5 | TRBV18 | CASSQGLGNQPQHF | TGTGCCAGCTCGCAGGGGTTGGGCAATCAGCCCCAGCATTTT
NA | TRBD1 | TRBJ2-7 | TRBV28 | CASSTPGTGGYEQYF | TGTGCCAGCAGCACACCCGGGACAGGGGGTTACGAGCAGTACTTC
NA | NA | TRBJ2-7 | TRBV28 | CASSLSNLKGEQYF | TGTGCCAGCAGTTTGAGCAACCTTAAGGGGGAGCAGTACTTC
NA | NA | TRBJ2-7 | TRBV25-1 | CASSLSGSLYEQYF | TGTGCCAGCAGTCTCAGCGGAAGCCTCTACGAGCAGTACTTC
NA | NA | TRBJ2-7 | TRBV7-9 | CASSLTTLLAEQYF | TGTGCCAGCAGCTTAACTACGTTACTTGCCGAGCAGTACTTC
NA | NA | TRBJ1-1 | TRBV19 | CASSIDRDTEAFF | TGTGCCAGTAGTATAGATCGGGACACTGAAGCTTTCTTT
NA | NA | TRBJ1-1 | TRBV11-2 | CASTPTWANTEAFF | TGTGCCAGCACCCCCACCTGGGCAAACACTGAAGCTTTCTTT
NA | NA | TRBJ1-4 | TRBV6-5 | CASRMWQNEEKLFF | TGTGCCAGCAGGATGTGGCAGAACGAAGAAAAACTGTTTTTT
few | TRBD1 | TRBJ2-7 | TRBV30 | CAWSVSRGLRNF | TGTGCCTGGAGTGTAAGCAGGGGGCTGAGGAACTTC
NA | NA | TRBJ1-4 | TRBV12-3/TRBV12-4 | CASKAWEKLFF | TGTGCCAGCAAAGCATGGGAAAAACTGTTTTTT
NA | NA | TRBJ2-7 | TRBV6-5 | CASSYGQLGSYEQYF | TGTGCCAGCAGTTACGGGCAACTAGGATCCTACGAGCAGTACTTC
NA | TRBD2 | TRBJ2-3 | TRBV5-1 | CVSSQAKREADTQYF | TGCGTCAGCAGCCAAGCTAAGCGGGAGGCAGATACGCAGTATTTT
NA | TRBD2 | TRBJ2-1 | TRBV19 | CASSSPGRLAGGEQFF | TGTGCCAGTAGTTCGCCCGGTCGGCTAGCGGGGGGTGAGCAGTTCTTC
NA | NA | TRBJ1-6 | TRBV20-1 | CSARDSWALHF | TGCAGTGCAAGGGACTCATGGGCCCTCCACTTT
NA | TRBD1 | TRBJ2-2 | TRBV28 | CASTPWTGANTGELFF | TGTGCCAGCACCCCCTGGACAGGGGCGAACACCGGGGAGCTGTTTTTT